The following is a T cell receptor (beta chain) sequence with its context. The antigen remains undetermined. Profiled with immunoSEQ multiplex PCR; TCRdb holds only in-frame clones, not every one. The sample lists approximately 15,000 clones, about 85% occurring once. CDR1 is LNHDA and CDR2 is SQIVND in the germline V gene (reference sequence). This CDR3 contains 13 residues. V shed 5 bases, J shed 7 bases, and the junction held 3 bases outside the gene matches. The data derive from a study of T cell responses to AZD1222 COVID-19 vaccine. Study-wide points: Repertoire samples came only from after the peak T cell response. Among those given AZD1222, only 6 or 7 were seropositive at baseline.

The receptor was derived from an adult who received the AZD1222 COVID-19 vaccine. This specimen was peripheral blood, taken 28 days after the second AZD1222 dose. This chain joins TRBV19 and TRBJ1-4; TRBD1 agrees at 8 bases. DNA for the CDR3: TGTGCCAGTAGTGTTACAGGGGGTGAAAAACTGTTTTTT. Encoded protein: CASSVTGGEKLFF.